A selection of T cell receptor beta chains follows, all from one sample in a study of regulatory T cells in long-lasting Graves disease. TCRdb called the multiplex PCR reads again in MiXCR, with one record for every CDR3 protein. The table includes about 440,000 distinct CDR3 sequences, roughly 15% detected once. These records were also assigned to another study, of T cells in Graves' hyperthyroidism and ophthalmopathy.

The sequenced sample was peripheral blood mononuclear cells (PBMCs), obtained at new diagnosis, from a patient treated with antithyroid drugs. All receptors come from a woman in her 30s with Graves disease. The CDR3 runs from the conserved cysteine through the conserved F or W. The D gene is left open where the match is weak. Size tells how often a clone was seen (once, few, many) or the class of an expanded clone, and some rows leave it out.

D gene: -; clone size: -; V gene: TRBV5-6; J gene: TRBJ2-1; CDR3 protein: CASSLKTGWDNEQFF; CDR3 DNA: TGTGCCAGCAGCTTGAAAACAGGGTGGGACAATGAGCAGTTCTTC
D gene: -; clone size: few; V gene: TRBV27; J gene: TRBJ1-4; CDR3 protein: CASSLTGQPEKLFF; CDR3 DNA: TGTGCCAGCAGTTTAACCGGACAGCCTGAAAAACTGTTTTTT
D gene: -; clone size: -; V gene: TRBV5-4; J gene: TRBJ1-6; CDR3 protein: CASSSQFLDSPLHF; CDR3 DNA: TGTGCCAGCAGCTCACAGTTCTTGGATTCACCCCTCCACTTT
D gene: TRBD1; clone size: many; V gene: TRBV30; J gene: TRBJ1-1; CDR3 protein: CAWSQGTGNTEAFF; CDR3 DNA: TGTGCCTGGAGTCAAGGGACAGGCAACACTGAAGCTTTCTTT
D gene: -; clone size: many; V gene: TRBV28; J gene: TRBJ2-5; CDR3 protein: CATHRDGETQYF; CDR3 DNA: TGTGCCACACACCGGGACGGAGAGACCCAGTACTTC
D gene: -; clone size: many; V gene: TRBV18; J gene: TRBJ2-2; CDR3 protein: CASSPRREPGELFF; CDR3 DNA: TGTGCCAGCTCACCCAGACGTGAGCCCGGGGAGCTGTTTTTT
D gene: -; clone size: many; V gene: TRBV3-1; J gene: TRBJ1-1; CDR3 protein: CASSQGWAGAFF; CDR3 DNA: TGTGCCAGCAGCCAAGGTTGGGCGGGGGCTTTCTTT
D gene: TRBD2; clone size: -; V gene: TRBV6-2/TRBV6-3; J gene: TRBJ2-7; CDR3 protein: CASRPPLRAGEHYEQYF; CDR3 DNA: TGTGCCAGCAGGCCCCCGTTAAGGGCGGGAGAACACTACGAGCAGTACTTC
D gene: TRBD1; clone size: -; V gene: TRBV6-2/TRBV6-3; J gene: TRBJ1-1; CDR3 protein: CASGLQGAVTEALF; CDR3 DNA: TGTGCCAGCGGACTACAGGGGGCGGTAACTGAAGCTCTCTTT
D gene: TRBD2; clone size: many; V gene: TRBV2; J gene: TRBJ2-1; CDR3 protein: CASIRLAGVSEQFF; CDR3 DNA: TGTGCCAGCATTAGACTAGCGGGAGTGAGTGAGCAGTTCTTC
D gene: TRBD1; clone size: -; V gene: TRBV14; J gene: TRBJ1-1; CDR3 protein: CASSPTGQAFTEAFF; CDR3 DNA: TGTGCCAGCAGCCCCACGGGACAGGCGTTCACTGAAGCTTTCTTT
D gene: TRBD1; clone size: once; V gene: TRBV28; J gene: TRBJ2-7; CDR3 protein: CASQPGGTGAYEQYF; CDR3 DNA: TGTGCCAGTCAGCCTGGGGGGACAGGCGCCTACGAGCAGTACTTC
D gene: -; clone size: many; V gene: TRBV15; J gene: TRBJ2-7; CDR3 protein: CATSRDSAPPLYF; CDR3 DNA: TGTGCCACCAGCAGAGATTCGGCCCCGCCCTTGTACTTC
D gene: -; clone size: many; V gene: TRBV12-3/TRBV12-4; J gene: TRBJ2-1; CDR3 protein: CASSPRGEGWDNEQFF; CDR3 DNA: TGTGCCAGCAGTCCCCGGGGAGAGGGATGGGACAATGAGCAGTTCTTC
D gene: TRBD2; clone size: many; V gene: TRBV18; J gene: TRBJ2-1; CDR3 protein: CASSPSSGRISYNEQFF; CDR3 DNA: TGTGCCAGCTCACCCTCTAGCGGGAGGATTTCCTACAATGAGCAGTTCTTC
D gene: -; clone size: many; V gene: TRBV7-6; J gene: TRBJ2-7; CDR3 protein: CASSLAPTGLYEQYF; CDR3 DNA: TGTGCCAGCAGCTTAGCCCCCACAGGCCTCTACGAGCAGTACTTC
D gene: TRBD1; clone size: many; V gene: TRBV29-1; J gene: TRBJ1-5; CDR3 protein: CSVEGRGLGSNQPQHF; CDR3 DNA: TGCAGCGTTGAAGGCAGGGGGCTAGGGAGCAATCAGCCCCAGCATTTT
D gene: TRBD2; clone size: many; V gene: TRBV7-2; J gene: TRBJ2-5; CDR3 protein: CASSLRLAGAEETQYF; CDR3 DNA: TGTGCCAGCAGCCTCCGACTAGCGGGAGCAGAAGAGACCCAGTACTTC
D gene: TRBD2; clone size: many; V gene: TRBV20-1; J gene: TRBJ2-3; CDR3 protein: CSARAASGMDTDTQYF; CDR3 DNA: TGCAGTGCTAGAGCCGCTAGCGGGATGGACACAGATACGCAGTATTTT
D gene: -; clone size: -; V gene: TRBV27; J gene: TRBJ2-5; CDR3 protein: CASSSRDAHHLETQYF; CDR3 DNA: TGTGCCAGCAGTTCCCGGGACGCACACCATTTGGAGACCCAGTACTTC
D gene: TRBD2; clone size: many; V gene: TRBV7-6; J gene: TRBJ2-5; CDR3 protein: CASARGRQETQYF; CDR3 DNA: TGTGCCAGCGCCCGCGGGAGGCAAGAGACCCAGTACTTC
D gene: TRBD2; clone size: -; V gene: TRBV27; J gene: TRBJ2-1; CDR3 protein: CASSPAGGLNEQFF; CDR3 DNA: TGTGCCAGCAGCCCCGCGGGGGGGTTGAATGAGCAGTTCTTC
D gene: TRBD2; clone size: few; V gene: TRBV6-5; J gene: TRBJ2-7; CDR3 protein: CASSYLGLAGATYEQYF; CDR3 DNA: TGTGCCAGCAGTTACCTGGGACTAGCGGGAGCCACCTACGAGCAGTACTTC
D gene: -; clone size: many; V gene: TRBV27; J gene: TRBJ1-4; CDR3 protein: CASSRGNKHEKLFF; CDR3 DNA: TGTGCCAGCAGTAGGGGAAATAAGCATGAAAAACTGTTTTTT
D gene: -; clone size: few; V gene: TRBV20-1; J gene: TRBJ1-2; CDR3 protein: CSVRYKGAGGYTF; CDR3 DNA: TGCAGTGTTAGATATAAAGGGGCGGGCGGCTACACCTTC
D gene: -; clone size: many; V gene: TRBV2; J gene: TRBJ2-7; CDR3 protein: CASLLYEQYF; CDR3 DNA: TGTGCCAGCTTACTATACGAGCAGTACTTC
D gene: TRBD2; clone size: -; V gene: TRBV20-1; J gene: TRBJ2-5; CDR3 protein: CSARDGTSGNQETQYF; CDR3 DNA: TGCAGTGCTAGAGATGGGACTAGCGGGAACCAAGAGACCCAGTACTTC
D gene: TRBD1; clone size: many; V gene: TRBV20-1; J gene: TRBJ1-4; CDR3 protein: CSATDRGSTEKLFF; CDR3 DNA: TGCAGTGCAACCGACAGGGGGTCGACTGAAAAACTGTTTTTT
D gene: TRBD1; clone size: many; V gene: TRBV6-9; J gene: TRBJ1-5; CDR3 protein: CASSYVDRPDQPQHF; CDR3 DNA: TGTGCCAGCAGTTATGTGGACAGGCCCGACCAGCCCCAGCATTTT
D gene: -; clone size: many; V gene: TRBV3-1; J gene: TRBJ2-3; CDR3 protein: CASSPRTLGTDTQYF; CDR3 DNA: TGTGCCAGCAGCCCCCGGACCTTGGGGACAGATACGCAGTATTTT
D gene: -; clone size: -; V gene: TRBV28; J gene: TRBJ1-1; CDR3 protein: CASSNNPNTEAFF; CDR3 DNA: TGTGCCAGCAGTAATAATCCGAACACTGAAGCTTTCTTT
D gene: -; clone size: -; V gene: TRBV5-6; J gene: TRBJ2-1; CDR3 protein: CASSLEQGVYNEQFF; CDR3 DNA: TGTGCCAGCAGCTTGGAACAGGGAGTCTACAATGAGCAGTTCTTC
D gene: TRBD2; clone size: few; V gene: TRBV4-1; J gene: TRBJ2-6; CDR3 protein: CASSLLGLARTSGANVLTF; CDR3 DNA: TGCGCCAGCAGCCTCCTAGGACTAGCGCGCACCTCTGGGGCCAACGTCCTGACTTTC
D gene: TRBD1; clone size: many; V gene: TRBV5-6; J gene: TRBJ2-1; CDR3 protein: CASTGRGRGSYNEQFF; CDR3 DNA: TGTGCCAGCACCGGCAGGGGGCGCGGGTCCTACAATGAGCAGTTCTTC
D gene: TRBD1; clone size: -; V gene: TRBV19; J gene: TRBJ1-1; CDR3 protein: CATSTGTNTEAFF; CDR3 DNA: TGTGCCACTTCGACAGGGACGAACACTGAAGCTTTCTTT
D gene: -; clone size: many; V gene: TRBV5-1; J gene: TRBJ2-2; CDR3 protein: CASRPPTGMLGELFF; CDR3 DNA: TGCGCCAGCAGACCCCCCACAGGGATGCTGGGGGAGCTGTTTTTT
D gene: -; clone size: many; V gene: TRBV18; J gene: TRBJ2-2; CDR3 protein: CASSRTGELFF; CDR3 DNA: TGTGCCAGCAGCAGAACCGGGGAGCTGTTTTTT
D gene: -; clone size: many; V gene: TRBV14; J gene: TRBJ2-1; CDR3 protein: CASSQGRESYNEQFF; CDR3 DNA: TGTGCCAGCAGCCAAGGCAGGGAATCCTACAATGAGCAGTTCTTC
D gene: -; clone size: medium-sized; V gene: TRBV28; J gene: TRBJ2-7; CDR3 protein: CASSQPRVGSGTYEQYF; CDR3 DNA: TGTGCCAGCAGCCAGCCCCGCGTTGGTAGCGGAACCTACGAGCAGTACTTC
D gene: -; clone size: many; V gene: TRBV7-2; J gene: TRBJ1-2; CDR3 protein: CASSLGRAWGYTF; CDR3 DNA: TGTGCCAGCAGCTTAGGCCGGGCATGGGGCTACACCTTC
D gene: -; clone size: many; V gene: TRBV20-1; J gene: TRBJ1-1; CDR3 protein: CSARDYIKNTEAFF; CDR3 DNA: TGCAGTGCTAGAGATTACATAAAGAACACTGAAGCTTTCTTT
D gene: TRBD1; clone size: many; V gene: TRBV12-3/TRBV12-4; J gene: TRBJ1-4; CDR3 protein: CASSFPAGQGREKLFF; CDR3 DNA: TGTGCCAGCAGTTTCCCCGCGGGACAGGGGCGAGAAAAACTGTTTTTT
D gene: -; clone size: -; V gene: TRBV5-1; J gene: TRBJ1-1; CDR3 protein: CASSLMDMNTEAFF; CDR3 DNA: TGCGCCAGCAGCTTGATGGACATGAACACTGAAGCTTTCTTT
D gene: -; clone size: many; V gene: TRBV6-5; J gene: TRBJ1-1; CDR3 protein: CASSYSRLMYTEAFF; CDR3 DNA: TGTGCCAGCAGTTACTCCCGGTTGATGTACACTGAAGCTTTCTTT
D gene: -; clone size: many; V gene: TRBV29-1; J gene: TRBJ1-3; CDR3 protein: CSVAGFGNTIYF; CDR3 DNA: TGCAGCGTTGCTGGGTTTGGAAACACCATATATTTT
D gene: -; clone size: many; V gene: TRBV20-1; J gene: TRBJ2-7; CDR3 protein: CSAPRGASGKYEQYF; CDR3 DNA: TGCAGTGCTCCCCGGGGGGCTAGCGGAAAATACGAGCAGTACTTC
D gene: -; clone size: few; V gene: TRBV29-1; J gene: TRBJ1-5; CDR3 protein: CSVTETDSNQPQHF; CDR3 DNA: TGCAGCGTAACCGAGACAGATAGCAATCAGCCCCAGCATTTT
D gene: -; clone size: many; V gene: TRBV2; J gene: TRBJ2-7; CDR3 protein: CASLLGSVDEQYF; CDR3 DNA: TGTGCCAGCCTCTTGGGTAGCGTAGACGAGCAGTACTTC
D gene: TRBD2; clone size: -; V gene: TRBV19; J gene: TRBJ2-3; CDR3 protein: CASTGGRSTDTQYF; CDR3 DNA: TGTGCCAGTACGGGGGGACGTAGCACAGATACGCAGTATTTT
D gene: -; clone size: many; V gene: TRBV11-2; J gene: TRBJ2-7; CDR3 protein: CASSQERPQYF; CDR3 DNA: TGTGCCAGCAGCCAAGAGCGACCCCAGTACTTC
D gene: TRBD1; clone size: many; V gene: TRBV20-1; J gene: TRBJ1-1; CDR3 protein: CSAAPQGTF; CDR3 DNA: TGCAGTGCTGCGCCACAGGGGACTTTT
D gene: -; clone size: many; V gene: TRBV14; J gene: TRBJ2-2; CDR3 protein: CASSQAGPAGGSNTGELFF; CDR3 DNA: TGTGCCAGCAGCCAAGCGGGCCCTGCCGGCGGATCGAACACCGGGGAGCTGTTTTTT
D gene: TRBD1; clone size: many; V gene: TRBV28; J gene: TRBJ2-1; CDR3 protein: CASSITQGYNEQFF; CDR3 DNA: TGTGCCAGCAGTATAACACAGGGGTACAATGAGCAGTTCTTC
D gene: TRBD1; clone size: many; V gene: TRBV11-2; J gene: TRBJ2-1; CDR3 protein: CASSLSGQRLHEQFF; CDR3 DNA: TGTGCCAGCAGCTTGTCGGGACAGAGGCTCCATGAGCAGTTCTTC
D gene: TRBD2; clone size: many; V gene: TRBV7-9; J gene: TRBJ2-3; CDR3 protein: CASSRIAGSREGTDTQYF; CDR3 DNA: TGTGCCAGCAGCCGAATCGCCGGGAGCCGGGAGGGCACAGATACGCAGTATTTT